There are a few counts of the clone carrying this T cell receptor beta chain. Its target is unknown. Unique molecular identifiers were in the cDNA, with template-switch universal primer binding. TCRdb passed the 5' RACE reads through MiXCR, listing each CDR3 protein once. The table records roughly 1,500,000 distinct CDR3 sequences, 32% of them present only once. The sample originates from a study of identical twins. General observations from the study: For zero-insertion analyses, partial confounding could come from invariant MAIT and iNKT cells. The more abundant beta clonotypes in cord blood had fewer insertions, and memory repertoires did not show this. Excess low generation probability was seen in twin-shared out-of-frame alpha sequences.

This TCR derives from a newborn girl in good health. Source material: cord blood.

In nucleotides, the CDR3 is TGTGCCACCAGCAAGGGGGACGATCGAAATTCACCCCTCCACTTT. This sequence encodes CATSKGDDRNSPLHF. This chain connects TRBV15 to TRBJ1-6; possible D gene TRBD1, 6 bases. The germline V gene has CDR1 LNHNV and CDR2 YYDKDF (reference sequence). The CDR3 runs to 15 residues. Trimming removed 4 bases from V and 7 bases from J, with 14 bases in between.